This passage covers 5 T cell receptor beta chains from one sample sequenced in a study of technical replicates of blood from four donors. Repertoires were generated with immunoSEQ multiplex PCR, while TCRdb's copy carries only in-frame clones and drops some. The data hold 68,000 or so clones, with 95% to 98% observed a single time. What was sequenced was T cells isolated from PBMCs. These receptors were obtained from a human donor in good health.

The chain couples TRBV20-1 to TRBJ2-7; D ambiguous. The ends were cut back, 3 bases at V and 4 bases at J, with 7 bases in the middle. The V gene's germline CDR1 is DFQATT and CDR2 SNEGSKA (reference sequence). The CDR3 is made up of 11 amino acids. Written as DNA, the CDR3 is TGCAGTGCTAGGGAGATTTACGAGCAGTACTTC. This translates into CSAREIYEQYF.

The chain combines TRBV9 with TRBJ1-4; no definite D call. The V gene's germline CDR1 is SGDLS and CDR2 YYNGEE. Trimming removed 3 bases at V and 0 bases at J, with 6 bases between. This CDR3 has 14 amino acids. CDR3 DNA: TGTGCCAGCAGCGCGGGAGCAACTAATGAAAAACTGTTTTTT. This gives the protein CASSAGATNEKLFF.

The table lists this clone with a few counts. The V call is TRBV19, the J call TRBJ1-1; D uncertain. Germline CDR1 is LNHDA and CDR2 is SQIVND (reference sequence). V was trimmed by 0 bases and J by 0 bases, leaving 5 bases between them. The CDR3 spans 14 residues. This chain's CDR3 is CASSIDSMNTEAFF. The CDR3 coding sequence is TGTGCCAGTAGTATAGATTCTATGAACACTGAAGCTTTCTTT. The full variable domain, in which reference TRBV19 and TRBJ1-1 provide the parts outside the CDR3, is DGGITQSPKYLFRKEGQNVTLSCEQNLNHDAMYWYRQDPGQGLRLIYYSQIVNDFQKGDIAEGYSVSREKKESFPLTVTSAQKNPTAFYLCASSIDSMNTEAFFGQGTRLTVV.

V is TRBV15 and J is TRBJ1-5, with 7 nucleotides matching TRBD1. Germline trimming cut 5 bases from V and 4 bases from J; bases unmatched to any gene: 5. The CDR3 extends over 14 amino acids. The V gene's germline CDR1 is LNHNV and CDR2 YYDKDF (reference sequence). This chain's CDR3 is CATSVGQPNQPQHF. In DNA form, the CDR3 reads TGTGCCACCAGCGTGGGACAGCCTAATCAGCCCCAGCATTTT. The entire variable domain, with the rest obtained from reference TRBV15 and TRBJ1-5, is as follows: DAMVIQNPRYQVTQFGKPVTLSCSQTLNHNVMYWYQQKSSQAPKLLFHYYDKDFNNEADTPDNFQSRRPNTSFCFLDIRSPGLGDTAMYLCATSVGQPNQPQHFGDGTRLSIL.

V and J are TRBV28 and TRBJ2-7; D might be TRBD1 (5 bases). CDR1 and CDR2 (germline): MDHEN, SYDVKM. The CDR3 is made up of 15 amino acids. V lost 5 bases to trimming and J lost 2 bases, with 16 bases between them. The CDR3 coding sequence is TGTGCCAGCAGTCCCCTTGGTACAGGTGCCTACGAGCAGTACTTC. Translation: CASSPLGTGAYEQYF.